This T cell receptor beta chain was documented in a study of blood T cells in healthy people across ages. Regarding the study as a whole: CMV status of donors was not determined, possibly confounding expanded clonotype changes.

Germline assignment: CDR1 KGHSY and CDR2 FQNENV. The ends lost 6 bases at V and 10 bases at J; junction bases unmatched: 9. The CDR3 runs to 14 residues. This clonotype has only a few counts. The antigen remains undetermined. Every donor contributed around 10 milliliters of peripheral blood by blood draw. Primed by a sample-barcoded 5' primer and a J-beta primer mix, a second PCR proceeded for 7 to 11 cycles. TCRdb reanalysed the 5' RACE reads using MiXCR and keeps one entry per CDR3 protein. The table has around 650,000 distinct CDR3 sequences, approximately 29% seen once. Sample: blood. The TCR comes from a woman aged 80 or over in good health. The V gene is TRBV16, the J gene TRBJ1-6, with TRBD1 matching 7 bases. CDR3 bases: TGTGCCAGCAGACAACGACAGGGTGGCTCACCCCTCCACTTT. It yields the protein CASRQRQGGSPLHF.